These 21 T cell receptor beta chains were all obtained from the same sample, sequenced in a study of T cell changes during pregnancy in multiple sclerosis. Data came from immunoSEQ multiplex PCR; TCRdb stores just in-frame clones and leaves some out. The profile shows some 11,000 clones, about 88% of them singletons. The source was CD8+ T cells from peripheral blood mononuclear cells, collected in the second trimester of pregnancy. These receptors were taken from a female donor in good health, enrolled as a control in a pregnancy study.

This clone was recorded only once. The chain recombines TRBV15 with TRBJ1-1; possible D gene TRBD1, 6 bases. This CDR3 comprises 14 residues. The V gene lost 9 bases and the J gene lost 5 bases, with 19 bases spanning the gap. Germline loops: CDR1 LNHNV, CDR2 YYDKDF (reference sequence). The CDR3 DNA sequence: TGTGCCACGTGGGGGGGGGCGCGTAGGACTGAAGCTTTCTTT. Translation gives CATWGGARRTEAFF.

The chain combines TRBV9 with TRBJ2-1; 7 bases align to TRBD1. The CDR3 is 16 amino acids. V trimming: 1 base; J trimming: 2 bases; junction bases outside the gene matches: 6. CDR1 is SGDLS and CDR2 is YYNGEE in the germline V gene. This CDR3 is CASSVSRGPTYNEQFF. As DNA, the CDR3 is TGTGCCAGCAGCGTATCTAGGGGGCCCACCTACAATGAGCAGTTCTTC.

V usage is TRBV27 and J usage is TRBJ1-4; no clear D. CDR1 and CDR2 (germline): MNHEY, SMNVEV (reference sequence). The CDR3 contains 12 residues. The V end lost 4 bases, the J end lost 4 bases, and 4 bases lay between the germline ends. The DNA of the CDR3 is TGTGCCAGCAGTTCCTATAATGAAAAACTGTTTTTT. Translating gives CASSSYNEKLFF.

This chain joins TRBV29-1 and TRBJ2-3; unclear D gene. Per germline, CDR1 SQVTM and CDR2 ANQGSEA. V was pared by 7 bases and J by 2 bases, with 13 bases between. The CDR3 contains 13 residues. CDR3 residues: CSAIDSYTDTQYF. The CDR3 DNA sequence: TGCAGCGCAATCGACTCCTACACAGATACGCAGTATTTT.

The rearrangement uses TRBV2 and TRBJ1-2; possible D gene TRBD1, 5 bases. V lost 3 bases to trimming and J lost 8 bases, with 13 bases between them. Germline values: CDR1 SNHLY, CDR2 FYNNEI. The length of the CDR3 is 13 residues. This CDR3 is CASSEWTDNGYTF. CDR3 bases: TGTGCCAGCAGTGAGTGGACGGACAACGGCTACACCTTC.

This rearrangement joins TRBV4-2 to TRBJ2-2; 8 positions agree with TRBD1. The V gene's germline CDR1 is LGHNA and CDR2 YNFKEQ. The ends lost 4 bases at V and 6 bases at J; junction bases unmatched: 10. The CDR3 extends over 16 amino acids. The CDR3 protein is CASSPIQGEISGELFF. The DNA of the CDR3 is TGTGCCAGCAGCCCCATACAGGGGGAAATATCCGGGGAGCTGTTTTTT.

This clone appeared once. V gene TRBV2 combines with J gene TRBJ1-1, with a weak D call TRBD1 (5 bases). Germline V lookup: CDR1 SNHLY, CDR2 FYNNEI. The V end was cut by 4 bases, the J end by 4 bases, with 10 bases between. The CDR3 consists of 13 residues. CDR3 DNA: TGTGCCAGCAGTGGGGACGGGGGCACTGAAGCTTTCTTT. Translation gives CASSGDGGTEAFF. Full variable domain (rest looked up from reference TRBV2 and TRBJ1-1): EPEVTQTPSHQVTQMGQEVILRCVPISNHLYFYWYRQILGQKVEFLVSFYNNEISEKSEIFDDQFSVERPDGSNFTLKIRSTKLEDSAMYFCASSGDGGTEAFFGQGTRLTVV.

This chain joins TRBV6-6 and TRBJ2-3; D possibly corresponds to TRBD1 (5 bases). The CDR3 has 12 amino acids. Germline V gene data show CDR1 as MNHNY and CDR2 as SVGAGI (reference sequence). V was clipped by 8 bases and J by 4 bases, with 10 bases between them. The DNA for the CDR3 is TGTGCCAGCCAGGGATTTCCAGATACGCAGTATTTT. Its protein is CASQGFPDTQYF.

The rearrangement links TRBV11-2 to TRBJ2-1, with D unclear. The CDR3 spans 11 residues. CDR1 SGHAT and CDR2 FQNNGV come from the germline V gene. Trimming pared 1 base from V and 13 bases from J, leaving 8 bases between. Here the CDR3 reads CASSLGMTQFF. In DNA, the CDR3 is TGTGCCAGCAGCTTAGGCATGACACAGTTCTTC.

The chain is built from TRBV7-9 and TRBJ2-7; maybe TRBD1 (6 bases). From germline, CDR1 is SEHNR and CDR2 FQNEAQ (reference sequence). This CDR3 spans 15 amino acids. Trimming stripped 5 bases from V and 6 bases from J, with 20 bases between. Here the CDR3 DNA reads TGTGCCAGCAGCGCCCTTGAAAAGGGGGTGGGCGAGCAGTACTTC. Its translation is CASSALEKGVGEQYF.

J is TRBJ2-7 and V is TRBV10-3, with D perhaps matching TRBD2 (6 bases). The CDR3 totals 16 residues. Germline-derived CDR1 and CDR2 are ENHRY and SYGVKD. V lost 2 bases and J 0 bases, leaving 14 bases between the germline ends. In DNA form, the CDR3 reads TGTGCCATCAGTGAGGGCGGAGGGTTTACCTCCTACGAGCAGTACTTC. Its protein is CAISEGGGFTSYEQYF.

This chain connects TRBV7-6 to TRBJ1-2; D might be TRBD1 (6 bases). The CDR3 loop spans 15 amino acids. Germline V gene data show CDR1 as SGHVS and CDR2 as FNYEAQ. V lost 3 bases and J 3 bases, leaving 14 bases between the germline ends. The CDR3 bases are TGTGCCAGCAGCTTGTCACCGGACAGTTACTATGGCTACACCTTC. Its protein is CASSLSPDSYYGYTF.

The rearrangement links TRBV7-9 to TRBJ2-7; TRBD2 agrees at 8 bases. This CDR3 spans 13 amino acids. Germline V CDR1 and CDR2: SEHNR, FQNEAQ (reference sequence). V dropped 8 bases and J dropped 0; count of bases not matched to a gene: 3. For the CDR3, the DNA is TGTGCCAGCCAGACTAGCGCCTCCTACGAGCAGTACTTC. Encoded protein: CASQTSASYEQYF.

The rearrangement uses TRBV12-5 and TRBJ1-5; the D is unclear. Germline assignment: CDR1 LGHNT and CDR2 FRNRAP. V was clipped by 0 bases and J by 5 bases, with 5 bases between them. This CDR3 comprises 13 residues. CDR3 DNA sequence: TGTGCTAGTGGTTTGGTACGGGATCAGCCCCAGCATTTT. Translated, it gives CASGLVRDQPQHF.

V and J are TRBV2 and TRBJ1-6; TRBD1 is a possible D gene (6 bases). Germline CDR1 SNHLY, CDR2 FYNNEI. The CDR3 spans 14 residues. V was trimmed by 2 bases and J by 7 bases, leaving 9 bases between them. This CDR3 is CASSEWGRNSPLHF. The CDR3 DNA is TGTGCCAGCAGTGAATGGGGGCGAAATTCACCCCTCCACTTT. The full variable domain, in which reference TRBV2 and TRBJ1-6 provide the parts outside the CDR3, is EPEVTQTPSHQVTQMGQEVILRCVPISNHLYFYWYRQILGQKVEFLVSFYNNEISEKSEIFDDQFSVERPDGSNFTLKIRSTKLEDSAMYFCASSEWGRNSPLHFGNGTRLTVT.

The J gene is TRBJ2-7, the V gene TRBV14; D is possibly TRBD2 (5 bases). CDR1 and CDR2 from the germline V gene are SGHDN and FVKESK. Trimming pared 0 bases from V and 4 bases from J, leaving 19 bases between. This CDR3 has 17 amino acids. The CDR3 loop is CASSQDARGGGNYEQYF. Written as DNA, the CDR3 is TGTGCCAGCAGCCAAGACGCCCGCGGTGGAGGAAATTACGAGCAGTACTTC.

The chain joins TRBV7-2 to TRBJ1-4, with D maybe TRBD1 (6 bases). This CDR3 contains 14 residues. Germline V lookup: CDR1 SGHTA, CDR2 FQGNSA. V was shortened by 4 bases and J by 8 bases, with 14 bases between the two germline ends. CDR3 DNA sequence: TGTGCCAGCAGCTCCACAGGGACACGGGAAAAACTGTTTTTT. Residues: CASSSTGTREKLFF.

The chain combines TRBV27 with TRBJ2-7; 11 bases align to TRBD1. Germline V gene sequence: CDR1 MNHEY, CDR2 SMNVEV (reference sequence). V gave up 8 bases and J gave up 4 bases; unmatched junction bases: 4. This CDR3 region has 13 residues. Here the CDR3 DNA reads TGTGCCAGCCGCGGACAGGGGGCATACGAGCAGTACTTC. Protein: CASRGQGAYEQYF.

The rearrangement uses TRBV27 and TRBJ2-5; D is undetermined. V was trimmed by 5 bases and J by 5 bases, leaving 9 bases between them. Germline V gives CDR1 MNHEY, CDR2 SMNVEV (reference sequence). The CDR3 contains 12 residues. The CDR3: CASSPLGETQYF. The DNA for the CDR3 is TGTGCCAGCAGTCCCCTCGGGGAGACCCAGTACTTC.

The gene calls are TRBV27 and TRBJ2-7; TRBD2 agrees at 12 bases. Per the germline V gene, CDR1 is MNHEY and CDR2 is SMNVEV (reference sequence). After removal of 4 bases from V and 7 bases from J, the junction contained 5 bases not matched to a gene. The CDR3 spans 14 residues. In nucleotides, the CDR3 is TGTGCCAGCAGTTCCTCTAGCGGGAGGGGTGAGCAGTACTTC. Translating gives CASSSSSGRGEQYF.

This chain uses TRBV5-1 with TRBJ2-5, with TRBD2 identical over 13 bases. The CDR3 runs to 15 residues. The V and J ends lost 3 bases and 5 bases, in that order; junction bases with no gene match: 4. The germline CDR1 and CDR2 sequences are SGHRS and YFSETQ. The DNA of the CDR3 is TGCGCCAGCAGCTACGGACTAGCGGGAGTGGAGACCCAGTACTTC. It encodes CASSYGLAGVETQYF.